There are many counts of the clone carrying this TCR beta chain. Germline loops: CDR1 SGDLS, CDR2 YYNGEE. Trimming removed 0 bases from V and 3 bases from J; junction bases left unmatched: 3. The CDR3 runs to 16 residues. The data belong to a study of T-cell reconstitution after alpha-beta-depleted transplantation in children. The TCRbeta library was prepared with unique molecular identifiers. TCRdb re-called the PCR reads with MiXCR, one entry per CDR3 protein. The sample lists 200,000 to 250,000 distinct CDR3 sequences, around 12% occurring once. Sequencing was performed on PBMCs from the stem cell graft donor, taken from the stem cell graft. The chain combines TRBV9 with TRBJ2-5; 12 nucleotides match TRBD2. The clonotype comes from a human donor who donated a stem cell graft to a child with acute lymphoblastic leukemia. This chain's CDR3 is CASSVGLAGVEETQYF. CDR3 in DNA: TGTGCCAGCAGCGTAGGACTAGCGGGAGTGGAAGAGACCCAGTACTTC.